This record concerns one T cell receptor beta chain sequence. Its antigen specificity is not known. Per-base quality was not reported, and no clone a single base away is much larger than it. These data belong to a study of blood T cells in healthy people across ages (dated by TCRdb to about 2015). With regard to the full study: In model experiments, template switching captured about one uniquely barcoded TCR beta cDNA molecule for every two T cells. To track age-related changes in TCR beta repertoire diversity, the study relied on deep sequencing normalized with unique cDNA molecular identifiers. Donors were grouped into four age groups: young (average about 15 years), middle-aged (roughly 40), aged (approximately 58) and long-lived (approximately 82). Two additional independent replicas of 1 million unique cDNA reads from the same blood draw were analyzed for two donors (one aged 18 to 30 and one aged 80 or older).

Measured from the cysteine to the phenylalanine, the CDR3 is 15 residues long. Only CDR3 DNA remains: 45 bases, in frame from the first base. In the germline V gene, CDR1 corresponds to SGHDN and CDR2 to FVKESK. At the junction V is shortened by 0 bases and J by 3 bases, with 9 bases in between. Systemically healthy Caucasian individuals from Russia, around 38 in total and aged 6 to 90 years, were included as donors. Each donor gave 8 to 10 milliliters of peripheral blood, collected into EDTA-treated Vacutainer tubes. Ficoll-Paque density-gradient centrifugation was used to isolate PBMCs, with at least 6.5 million per sample. Trizol reagent was used to extract total RNA from the PBMCs, yielding at least 6 micrograms per sample. For every donor, flow cytometry on a PBMC aliquot measured the percentage of naive CD45RAhigh/CD27high T cells. The method was 5' RACE. Sequencing took place on an Illumina HiSeq 2500. A second PCR of roughly 6 to 11 cycles was performed with a sample-barcoded 5' primer and a J-beta primer mix. A template-switch 5' adaptor carrying 12 random nucleotides introduced a unique molecular identifier onto each TCR beta cDNA molecule. Each sample yielded at least 2.5 million CDR3-containing paired-end reads. The Mint cDNA synthesis kit, primed by a TRBC-specific oligonucleotide, was used to synthesize first-strand cDNA from all RNA. After uracil-DNA glycosylase treatment, a first 18-cycle PCR used universal primers M1SS and BC2_uni_R on all cDNA. Per the authors' processing: For normalization, 1 million high-quality reads, each with a distinct molecular identifier, were randomly selected from each sample. Reads sharing molecular identifiers were discarded rather than binned into consensus sequences. CDR3 identification, clonotype clustering and error correction used MiTCR with a Q25 quality threshold and the strictest error-elimination algorithm. A nonparametric unseen species model with Euler transformation was used to estimate lower-bound total TCR beta diversity. TCRdb trimmed public reads at Q25 via fastp, called clones via MiXCR and kept in-frame beta chains. Each CDR3 protein appears once, grouped with its most common genes and DNA. TCRdb, not the authors, supplied the V and J calls. The sample includes fewer than 650,000 distinct CDR3 sequences, with about 29% observed a single time. Together, the top ten hold about 3.3% of the sample.

Points the paper makes about the study in general: There was a strong correlation between observed TCR beta diversity and the percentage of naive T cells measured by flow cytometry. The long-lived group showed more naive CD4+ T cells, fewer expanded clones and increased TCR diversity than the aged group, suggesting age selection. Conclusive comparison of naive and antigen-experienced compartments was prevented by the profiling of bulk unsorted PBMCs. As age increased, observed TCR beta diversity per million T cells dropped in a roughly linear way, and a significant reduction was already evident by age 40. Donor CMV infection status was unknown, potentially confounding age-related changes in expanded clonotypes. Estimates of total diversity based on one million sequenced T cells were considered lower bounds and underestimates.

This sample also belongs to another study, concerning T cells of mothers and their children. The second study reports: The donors were nine systemically healthy Caucasian individuals, made up of three mothers and their six children. cDNA synthesis consumed the entire amount of extracted RNA, loaded at roughly 1.5 ug RNA in each 15 ul reaction. In the second PCR, the M1S primer introduced both the sample barcodes and 2-4 random nucleotides. Over 10 million TCR beta CDR3 reads came from each mother, compared with some 3 million reads from each child. TCR recombination output is similarly shaped by thymic selection in related and unrelated pairs, with a minor effect exerted by inherited differences. Related mother-child pairs always showed normalized repertoire overlap that was slightly higher than in unrelated mother-child pairs, though the difference was never significant. With a sensitivity of approximately 100 clones per million clonotypes, no persistent microchimeric T cell clones were detected. In the study, deep NGS was used to compare the TCR beta repertoires of mothers and children, and features distinguishing related mother-child pairs from unrelated individuals were sought. The mean age was around 40 +/- 4 years for the mothers and 11 +/- 4 years for the children. Libraries were sequenced on Illumina HiSeq 2000 with 100+100 nt paired-end reads after adapter ligation with NEBNext reagents. To prevent cross-contamination, the mother and child libraries were prepared a month apart and were sequenced in separate runs. For each donor, between roughly 500,000 and 2,200,000 distinct TCR beta clonotypes were identified. Naive TCR beta clonotypes were estimated from low-frequency clonotypes matched to each donor's FACS-determined naive share, without sorting.

Specimen: blood. This TCR was recovered from a boy aged 2 to 10 in good health. Recombination connected TRBV14 to TRBJ2-1; the D segment cannot be called with confidence. Read as DNA, the sequence is TGTGCCAGCAGCCAAGATGGCAGGTACTACAATGAGCAGTTCTTC. The encoded protein is CASSQDGRYYNEQFF. Beyond the CDR3, the reference TRBV14 and TRBJ2-1 genes provide the residues; the full variable domain reads: EAGVTQFPSHSVIEKGQTVTLRCDPISGHDNLYWYRRVMGKEIKFLLHFVKESKQDESGMPNNRFLAERTGGTYSTLKVQPAELEDSGVYFCASSQDGRYYNEQFFGPGTRLTVL.